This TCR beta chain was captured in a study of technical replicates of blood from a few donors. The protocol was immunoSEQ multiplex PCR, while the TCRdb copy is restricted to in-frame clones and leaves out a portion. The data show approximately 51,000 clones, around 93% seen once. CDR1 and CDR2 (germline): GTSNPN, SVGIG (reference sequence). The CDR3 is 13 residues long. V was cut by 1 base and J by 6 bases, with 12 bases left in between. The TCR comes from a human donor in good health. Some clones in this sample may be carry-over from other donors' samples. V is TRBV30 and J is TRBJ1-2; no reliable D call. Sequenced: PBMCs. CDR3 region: CAWSDGNTHGYTF. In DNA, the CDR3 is TGTGCCTGGAGTGACGGGAACACCCATGGCTACACCTTC.